These T cell receptor beta chains were read from a single sample in a study of T cells in Graves' hyperthyroidism and ophthalmopathy. Each CDR3 protein gets one entry after TCRdb re-called the multiplex PCR reads with MiXCR. Among 600,000 to 850,000 distinct CDR3 sequences listed, roughly 20% were seen once. Sequencing was done on a sample of blood. The source is a woman aged 45-59 years with Graves' hyperthyroidism that later progressed to Graves' ophthalmopathy. Both conserved end residues are part of each CDR3. D genes are given only for firm matches. Rows give clone size only sometimes, using once, few, many, or a class for an expanded clone.

d_call	clone_size	v_call	j_call	cdr3_length	cdr3_aa	cdr3_nt
NA	NA	TRBV29-1	TRBJ2-7	11	CSVAADYEQYF	TGCAGCGTTGCGGCAGACTACGAGCAGTACTTC
NA	many	TRBV2	TRBJ2-2	14	CASSDSRGTGELFF	TGTGCCAGCAGTGACTCCCGGGGCACCGGGGAGCTGTTTTTT
NA	few	TRBV7-2	TRBJ1-4	14	CASSRAGGNEKLFF	TGTGCCAGCAGTCGTGCGGGGGGGAATGAAAAACTGTTTTTT
NA	many	TRBV12-3/TRBV12-4	TRBJ1-2	16	CASSYSGQGYAYGYTF	TGTGCCAGCAGTTACAGTGGGCAGGGATATGCTTATGGCTACACCTTC
NA	many	TRBV18	TRBJ2-5	13	CASSPTRQETQYF	TGTGCCAGCTCACCGACTAGGCAAGAGACCCAGTACTTC
NA	few	TRBV7-9	TRBJ1-2	13	CASSYPEHYGYTF	TGCGCCAGCAGCTACCCCGAGCACTATGGCTACACCTTC
NA	many	TRBV2	TRBJ1-1	13	CARGGQGGTEAFF	TGTGCCAGGGGAGGGCAGGGTGGTACTGAAGCTTTCTTT
NA	NA	TRBV15	TRBJ2-5	13	CATSRDRWETQYF	TGTGCCACCAGCAGGGACCGGTGGGAGACCCAGTACTTC
NA	many	TRBV11-2	TRBJ1-1	15	CASSFTGGQNTEAFF	TGTGCCAGCAGCTTTACGGGGGGCCAGAACACTGAAGCTTTCTTT
TRBD1	NA	TRBV19	TRBJ1-1	15	CASSPQGAPDTEAFF	TGTGCCAGTAGCCCACAGGGGGCGCCGGACACTGAAGCTTTCTTT
TRBD1	few	TRBV9	TRBJ2-1	16	CASSVPGQGPNDEQFF	TGTGCCAGCAGCGTACCCGGACAGGGGCCTAACGATGAGCAGTTCTTC
TRBD2	NA	TRBV20-1	TRBJ2-1	17	CSARGLAGGYSYNEQFF	TGCAGTGCTAGGGGACTAGCGGGGGGGTACTCCTACAATGAGCAGTTCTTC
NA	few	TRBV7-3	TRBJ1-1	15	CASSLTGRGGTEAFF	TGTGCCAGCAGCTTAACTGGCAGGGGTGGCACTGAAGCTTTCTTT
TRBD1	few	TRBV15	TRBJ1-2	15	CATSGRQGEAYGYTF	TGTGCCACCAGCGGCCGACAGGGTGAGGCCTATGGCTACACCTTC
TRBD2	NA	TRBV6-1	TRBJ2-7	17	CASTESRRLAGTYEQYF	TGTGCCAGCACCGAATCCCGTAGACTAGCGGGAACCTACGAGCAGTACTTC
NA	few	TRBV3-1	TRBJ1-6	13	CASSQQNNSPLHF	TGTGCCAGCAGCCAGCAAAATAATTCACCCCTCCACTTT
NA	few	TRBV12-3/TRBV12-4	TRBJ1-6	11	CASSLSSPLHF	TGTGCCAGCAGTTTGAGCTCACCCCTCCACTTT
TRBD1	few	TRBV12-3/TRBV12-4	TRBJ2-1	15	CASTPGTGGLDEQFF	TGTGCCAGCACCCCCGGGACAGGGGGCCTCGATGAGCAGTTCTTC
NA	NA	TRBV19	TRBJ1-2	15	CASSKTGSRNYGYTF	TGTGCCAGTAGCAAAACAGGGAGTCGAAACTATGGCTACACCTTC
NA	NA	TRBV7-9	TRBJ1-2	13	CASTPLSDYGYTF	TGTGCCAGCACGCCCCTTTCTGACTATGGCTACACCTTC
NA	NA	TRBV27	TRBJ2-3	17	CASSLIGEGPIADTQYF	TGTGCCAGCAGTTTAATCGGGGAAGGCCCTATCGCAGATACGCAGTATTTT
TRBD2	many	TRBV5-1	TRBJ2-3	17	CASSLVTGTSGQDTQYF	TGCGCCAGCAGCTTGGTTACCGGGACTAGCGGTCAAGATACGCAGTATTTT
NA	many	TRBV7-2	TRBJ2-3	16	CASSPLGSASTDTQYF	TGTGCCAGCAGCCCCCTGGGGTCAGCTAGCACAGATACGCAGTATTTT
NA	NA	TRBV7-8	TRBJ1-1	17	CASSPRGVGELGTEAFF	TGTGCCAGCAGCCCACGCGGGGTAGGTGAATTGGGCACTGAAGCTTTCTTT
TRBD2	NA	TRBV6-5	TRBJ2-3	16	CASSYGAGGPVDTQYF	TGTGCCAGCAGTTACGGAGCGGGAGGGCCGGTAGATACGCAGTATTTT
TRBD2	NA	TRBV19	TRBJ2-3	14	CASEERGVRDTQYF	TGTGCCAGCGAGGAGCGGGGGGTTAGAGATACGCAGTATTTT
NA	many	TRBV18	TRBJ2-1	13	CASSSNRDNEQFF	TGTGCCAGCTCATCGAACCGCGACAATGAGCAGTTCTTC
NA	many	TRBV18	TRBJ1-1	15	CASSTDPPRNTEAFF	TGTGCCAGCTCAACGGACCCTCCAAGGAACACTGAAGCTTTCTTT
TRBD1	NA	TRBV9	TRBJ2-2	15	CASSVRTGNTGELFF	TGTGCCAGCAGCGTAAGGACAGGGAACACCGGGGAGCTGTTTTTT
TRBD1	few	TRBV20-1	TRBJ1-1	13	CSAKGQGGTEAFF	TGCAGTGCAAAGGGACAGGGGGGAACTGAAGCTTTCTTT
NA	few	TRBV27	TRBJ2-7	16	CASSLNRDTGDYEQYF	TGTGCCAGCAGTCTAAACCGGGACACAGGAGACTACGAGCAGTACTTC
TRBD1	many	TRBV2	TRBJ1-5	14	CASSEGTGDQPQHF	TGTGCCAGCAGTGAGGGGACAGGAGATCAGCCCCAGCATTTT
TRBD1	NA	TRBV20-1	TRBJ2-7	14	CSARVGQLYYEQYF	TGCAGTGCTAGAGTGGGACAGCTGTACTACGAGCAGTACTTC
TRBD1	NA	TRBV19	TRBJ2-1	15	CASSSPGQGAREQFF	TGTGCCAGTAGTAGCCCGGGACAGGGGGCGAGGGAGCAGTTCTTC
NA	many	TRBV7-9	TRBJ1-2	16	CASSLPLLRELYGYTF	TGTGCCAGCAGCTTACCACTATTGCGAGAGCTCTATGGCTACACCTTC
NA	few	TRBV18	TRBJ2-5	11	CVSSRQETQYF	TGTGTCAGCTCACGGCAAGAGACCCAGTACTTC
TRBD1	many	TRBV20-1	TRBJ2-1	17	CSARGQGPRGSYNEQFF	TGCAGTGCTAGGGGACAGGGTCCGCGGGGATCCTACAATGAGCAGTTCTTC
TRBD1	few	TRBV6-1	TRBJ1-2	13	CASRDRGPWGYTF	TGTGCCAGCCGGGACAGGGGGCCTTGGGGCTACACCTTC
NA	NA	TRBV6-9	TRBJ2-7	16	CASSYYSQVASYEQYF	TGTGCCAGCAGTTACTATTCCCAGGTTGCCTCCTACGAGCAGTACTTC
NA	few	TRBV5-6	TRBJ1-2	13	CASSSLGFYGYTF	TGTGCCAGCAGTTCGTTGGGTTTCTATGGCTACACCTTC
NA	many	TRBV2	TRBJ1-2	14	CASGPGGLGYGYTF	TGTGCCAGTGGTCCGGGGGGACTGGGGTATGGCTACACCTTC
NA	NA	TRBV6-2/TRBV6-3	TRBJ1-1	16	CASSTGPTYLNTEAFF	TGTGCCAGCAGCACCGGGCCCACCTACTTGAACACTGAAGCTTTCTTT
NA	NA	TRBV16	TRBJ1-5	15	CASSQSSNSNQPQHF	TGTGCCAGCAGCCAATCTAGCAATAGCAATCAGCCCCAGCATTTT
NA	few	TRBV7-9	TRBJ1-2	13	CASSLNGDYGYTF	TGTGCCAGCAGCTTAAACGGGGACTATGGCTACACCTTC
NA	few	TRBV29-1	TRBJ1-1	15	CSVGPNRWLNTEAFF	TGCAGCGTCGGTCCTAATAGATGGCTGAACACTGAAGCTTTCTTT
TRBD2	NA	TRBV4-2	TRBJ2-1	18	CASSPHSGTSGGPNEQFF	TGTGCCAGCAGCCCCCACTCCGGGACTAGCGGGGGGCCCAATGAGCAGTTCTTC
NA	NA	TRBV19	TRBJ2-2	15	CASNRQGLNTGELFF	TGTGCCAGTAACCGGCAGGGCCTTAACACCGGGGAGCTGTTTTTT
NA	many	TRBV5-1	TRBJ2-7	15	CASSSLGTQGDEQYF	TGCGCCAGCAGCTCACTCGGGACCCAAGGCGACGAGCAGTACTTC
NA	NA	TRBV27	TRBJ1-4	14	CASSSTGLNEKLFF	TGTGCCAGCAGTTCCACCGGACTCAATGAAAAACTGTTTTTT
NA	few	TRBV6-1	TRBJ1-1	13	CASSPNGESEAFF	TGTGCCAGCAGTCCAAACGGGGAATCTGAAGCTTTCTTT
NA	many	TRBV6-2/TRBV6-3	TRBJ1-1	15	CASSYGGGRNTEAFF	TGTGCCAGCAGTTACGGGGGAGGACGGAACACTGAAGCTTTCTTT